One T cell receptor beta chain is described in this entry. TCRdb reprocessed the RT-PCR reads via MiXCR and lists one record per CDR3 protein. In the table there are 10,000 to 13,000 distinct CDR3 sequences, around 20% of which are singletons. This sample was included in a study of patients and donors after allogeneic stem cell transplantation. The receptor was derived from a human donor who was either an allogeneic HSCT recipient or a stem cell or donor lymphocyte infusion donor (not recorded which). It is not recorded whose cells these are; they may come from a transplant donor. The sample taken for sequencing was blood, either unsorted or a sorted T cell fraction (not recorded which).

The CDR3 here is CASSLKSDEKLFF. Written as DNA, the CDR3 is TGTGCCAGCAGCTTAAAGTCAGATGAAAAACTGTTTTTT. The chain is built from TRBV11-3 and TRBJ1-4; D ambiguous. V lost 2 bases and J lost 6, with 7 bases in between. This CDR3 comprises 13 residues. Germline-derived CDR1 and CDR2 are SGHNT and YENEEA.